The rows below give T cell receptor beta chains drawn from one sample of a study of siplizumab effects on memory and regulatory T cells. Some clones are missing from TCRdb's copy, which holds only in-frame ones; the method was immunoSEQ multiplex PCR. The table lists about 91,000 clones, under 95% of them singletons. The sequenced sample consisted of CD8+ T cells sorted from blood. The receptors stem from a human donor in good health. Both conserved end residues are part of each CDR3. Each record gives: clone size, V gene, J gene, D gene, CDR3 DNA, CDR3 protein. D genes are given only for firm matches. Not all rows give a size; the values are once, few, many and, for expanded clones, a class.

clone_size: NA; v_call: TRBV9; j_call: TRBJ2-5; d_call: NA; cdr3_nt: TGTGCCAGCAGCGTAGGAGGGGAAGGGTGGGAGACCCAGTACTTC; cdr3_aa: CASSVGGEGWETQYF
clone_size: NA; v_call: TRBV12-5; j_call: TRBJ2-3; d_call: TRBD1; cdr3_nt: TGTGCTAGTGGCTCCGGACAGGTCGGTCCCACAGATACGCAGTATTTT; cdr3_aa: CASGSGQVGPTDTQYF
clone_size: many; v_call: TRBV30; j_call: TRBJ2-1; d_call: NA; cdr3_nt: TGTGCCTGGAGCCTTCAGGGGTCTGAGCAGTTCTTC; cdr3_aa: CAWSLQGSEQFF
clone_size: NA; v_call: TRBV27; j_call: TRBJ1-2; d_call: NA; cdr3_nt: TGTGCCAGCAGTTTTTTACCTCTGGGGGTGGATGGCTACACCTTC; cdr3_aa: CASSFLPLGVDGYTF
clone_size: NA; v_call: TRBV6-1; j_call: TRBJ2-7; d_call: NA; cdr3_nt: TGTGCCAGCAGTGAAGTTGTCTTCACCTACGAGCAGTACTTC; cdr3_aa: CASSEVVFTYEQYF
clone_size: NA; v_call: TRBV19; j_call: TRBJ1-1; d_call: NA; cdr3_nt: TGTGCCAGTAGTTTCATGAACACTGAAGCTTTCTTT; cdr3_aa: CASSFMNTEAFF
clone_size: NA; v_call: TRBV30; j_call: TRBJ1-1; d_call: NA; cdr3_nt: TGTGCCTGGAGTGGAATAAGCAGGGGCACTGAAGCTTTCTTT; cdr3_aa: CAWSGISRGTEAFF
clone_size: once; v_call: TRBV2; j_call: TRBJ2-7; d_call: TRBD1; cdr3_nt: TGTGTCAGCAGCTCACCGGGACAGGGGCTCGACGAGCAGTACTTC; cdr3_aa: CVSSSPGQGLDEQYF
clone_size: NA; v_call: TRBV11-2; j_call: TRBJ2-6; d_call: TRBD2; cdr3_nt: TGTGCCAGCAGCTTACGGGGGGGTCACAGGGCTGGGGCCAACGTCCTGACTTTC; cdr3_aa: CASSLRGGHRAGANVLTF
clone_size: NA; v_call: TRBV6-1; j_call: TRBJ2-5; d_call: NA; cdr3_nt: TGTGCCACCATAGGAGGGGGATACCAAGAGACCCAGTACTTC; cdr3_aa: CATIGGGYQETQYF
clone_size: once; v_call: TRBV27; j_call: TRBJ2-2; d_call: NA; cdr3_nt: TGTGCCAGCAGTTTAGGTGGCACCGGGGAGCTGTTTTTT; cdr3_aa: CASSLGGTGELFF
clone_size: NA; v_call: TRBV4-1; j_call: TRBJ2-3; d_call: TRBD2; cdr3_nt: TGCGCCAGCAGCCCTTTGGCGGGGGGCACAGATACGCAGTATTTT; cdr3_aa: CASSPLAGGTDTQYF
clone_size: NA; v_call: TRBV6-4; j_call: TRBJ2-1; d_call: TRBD2; cdr3_nt: TGTGCCAGCAGTGACTCGACTAGCCCTACTTTCTACAATGAGCAGTTCTTC; cdr3_aa: CASSDSTSPTFYNEQFF
clone_size: NA; v_call: TRBV5-4; j_call: TRBJ1-6; d_call: NA; cdr3_nt: TGTGCCAGCAGCTTGTACAACCCGGGGTCACCCCTCCACTTT; cdr3_aa: CASSLYNPGSPLHF
clone_size: NA; v_call: TRBV27; j_call: TRBJ1-2; d_call: TRBD1; cdr3_nt: TGTGCCAGCAGTCCTTACCCCGGGACAGTCTATGGCTACACCTTC; cdr3_aa: CASSPYPGTVYGYTF
clone_size: NA; v_call: TRBV4-3; j_call: TRBJ2-7; d_call: NA; cdr3_nt: TGCGCCAGCAGCCAAGATCAGGAGTGGGGTCTTAGCGAGCAGTACTTC; cdr3_aa: CASSQDQEWGLSEQYF
clone_size: once; v_call: TRBV2; j_call: TRBJ2-7; d_call: TRBD1; cdr3_nt: TGTGCCAGCAATCCGCAGACAGGGCCCACCTACGAGCAGTACTTC; cdr3_aa: CASNPQTGPTYEQYF
clone_size: NA; v_call: TRBV9; j_call: TRBJ2-7; d_call: NA; cdr3_nt: TGTGCCAGCAGCGTAGGGGCCGGAGATAGCTACGAGCAGTACTTC; cdr3_aa: CASSVGAGDSYEQYF
clone_size: NA; v_call: TRBV7-8; j_call: TRBJ1-4; d_call: TRBD1; cdr3_nt: TGTGCCAGCAGCTTAGCGGTCAGGGGGGTCTCTGGTGAAAAACTGTTTTTT; cdr3_aa: CASSLAVRGVSGEKLFF
clone_size: once; v_call: TRBV5-4; j_call: TRBJ1-1; d_call: NA; cdr3_nt: TGTGCCAGCAGCTCCGCCGAAGGGGTTCGTAAGAACACTGAAGCTTTCTTT; cdr3_aa: CASSSAEGVRKNTEAFF
clone_size: NA; v_call: TRBV7-6; j_call: TRBJ1-2; d_call: NA; cdr3_nt: TGTGCCAGCAGCTTAGGAGGGGTTAATGGCTACACCTTC; cdr3_aa: CASSLGGVNGYTF
clone_size: NA; v_call: TRBV25-1; j_call: TRBJ2-7; d_call: TRBD1; cdr3_nt: TGTGCCAGCAGTGAACCGGGACAGGGGATTTACGAGCAGTACTTC; cdr3_aa: CASSEPGQGIYEQYF
clone_size: NA; v_call: TRBV6-5; j_call: TRBJ2-2; d_call: TRBD1; cdr3_nt: TGTGCCAGCAGTTACCAGGGGGTGTTTGACACCGGGGAGCTGTTTTTT; cdr3_aa: CASSYQGVFDTGELFF
clone_size: NA; v_call: TRBV11-2; j_call: TRBJ2-1; d_call: TRBD2; cdr3_nt: TGTGCCAGCAGCCCGGGACTAACCAATGAGCAGTTCTTC; cdr3_aa: CASSPGLTNEQFF
clone_size: NA; v_call: TRBV9; j_call: TRBJ1-2; d_call: TRBD1; cdr3_nt: TGTGCCAGCAGCGTAGACTCTTCAGGGGGGAATGGCTACACCTTC; cdr3_aa: CASSVDSSGGNGYTF
clone_size: NA; v_call: TRBV7-3; j_call: TRBJ2-5; d_call: TRBD2; cdr3_nt: TGTGCCAGCAGCTTAAACGGGAGGGCCGAAGAGACCCAGTACTTC; cdr3_aa: CASSLNGRAEETQYF
clone_size: once; v_call: TRBV27; j_call: TRBJ2-3; d_call: NA; cdr3_nt: TGTGCCAGCAGTTTATCCGGGGCGATGACAAGCACAGATACGCAGTATTTT; cdr3_aa: CASSLSGAMTSTDTQYF
clone_size: NA; v_call: TRBV7-2; j_call: TRBJ2-7; d_call: TRBD1; cdr3_nt: TGTGCCAGTTCCGCCGACAGGGGGTCCTACGAGCAGTACTTC; cdr3_aa: CASSADRGSYEQYF
clone_size: NA; v_call: TRBV19; j_call: TRBJ2-7; d_call: NA; cdr3_nt: TGTGCCAGTAGTACACCCTCACGGCCGACCGACGAGCAGTACTTC; cdr3_aa: CASSTPSRPTDEQYF
clone_size: NA; v_call: TRBV27; j_call: TRBJ2-5; d_call: TRBD2; cdr3_nt: TGTGCCAGCAGCCCAGGGCGGGGGGCCGAGACCCAGTACTTC; cdr3_aa: CASSPGRGAETQYF
clone_size: NA; v_call: TRBV10-3; j_call: TRBJ2-4; d_call: TRBD2; cdr3_nt: TGTGCCATCAGTGCGGCAGCGGGAGAGGGAAACATTCAGTACTTC; cdr3_aa: CAISAAAGEGNIQYF
clone_size: NA; v_call: TRBV5-4; j_call: TRBJ1-1; d_call: TRBD1; cdr3_nt: TGTGCCAGCAGCTCCAGGGGGGACACTGAAGCTTTCTTT; cdr3_aa: CASSSRGDTEAFF
clone_size: NA; v_call: TRBV30; j_call: TRBJ1-1; d_call: NA; cdr3_nt: TGTGCCTGGAGCGGCAGTTTGTTCACTGAAGCTTTCTTT; cdr3_aa: CAWSGSLFTEAFF
clone_size: NA; v_call: TRBV2; j_call: TRBJ2-7; d_call: NA; cdr3_nt: TGTGCCAGCAGCGAGCTGACTTACGAGCAGTACTTC; cdr3_aa: CASSELTYEQYF
clone_size: NA; v_call: TRBV7-9; j_call: TRBJ2-3; d_call: NA; cdr3_nt: TGTGCCAGCAGCTTAACCGGTGGAGGGCTCACAGATACGCAGTATTTT; cdr3_aa: CASSLTGGGLTDTQYF
clone_size: NA; v_call: TRBV5-5; j_call: TRBJ2-7; d_call: NA; cdr3_nt: TGTGCCAGCAGCTTCGCGGGCTACGAGCAGTACTTC; cdr3_aa: CASSFAGYEQYF
clone_size: NA; v_call: TRBV11-1; j_call: TRBJ2-7; d_call: TRBD2; cdr3_nt: TGTGCCAGCAGCTTCCACTCACGCGGGAGCTCCTACGAGCAGTACTTC; cdr3_aa: CASSFHSRGSSYEQYF
clone_size: NA; v_call: TRBV29-1; j_call: TRBJ1-2; d_call: NA; cdr3_nt: TGCAGCGTATGGGGGGGTACTAACTATGGCTACACCTTC; cdr3_aa: CSVWGGTNYGYTF
clone_size: NA; v_call: TRBV13; j_call: TRBJ2-1; d_call: NA; cdr3_nt: TGTGCCAGCAGCTTAATTACAGGTTTCTCCTACAATGAGCAGTTCTTC; cdr3_aa: CASSLITGFSYNEQFF
clone_size: NA; v_call: TRBV6-5; j_call: TRBJ2-7; d_call: NA; cdr3_nt: TGTGCCAGCAGTTATGGGGATTCCTACGAGCAGTACTTC; cdr3_aa: CASSYGDSYEQYF
clone_size: NA; v_call: TRBV7-6; j_call: TRBJ1-1; d_call: NA; cdr3_nt: TGTGCCAGCAGCTTAGTAGTGGAGGGACCTGAAGCTTTCTTT; cdr3_aa: CASSLVVEGPEAFF